The subject of this entry is one T cell receptor beta chain. Its cognate antigen is unknown. The data belong to a study of human T cells and chemical hapten exposure. Across the whole study: Among samples, TCR yields varied mainly because of small differences in pooled library volume. Study results and limitations: TCRs above 1 in 1000 frequency did not change with DPC sensitization.

CDR3 length: 13 amino acids. Deletions cut 0 bases from V and 4 bases from J, with 6 bases between. CDR1 is LGHNA, CDR2 YNFKEQ, per germline. Specified time point: patch test 2, 6 weeks after DPC sensitization. The treatment is: therapeutic diphenylcyclopropenone sensitization with weekly scalp DPC. The study enrolled 18 to 70-year-old alopecia patients suitable for DPC. Each CDR3 protein gets one entry after TCRdb re-called the RACE reads with MiXCR. In the table there are around 360,000 distinct CDR3 sequences, roughly 6.3% of which are singletons. This TCR derives from a woman aged 18-35 years with alopecia areata. Some clones in this sample may be carry-over from other donors' samples. V usage is TRBV4-2 and J usage is TRBJ2-5; D is undetermined. Specimen: whole blood, collected in connection with sensitization to the hapten diphenylcyclopropenone (DPC). CDR3 in DNA: TGTGCCAGCAGCCAAGATGCGAGAGAGACCCAGTACTTC. Its translation: CASSQDARETQYF.